The text below deals with one TCR beta chain. This clone was counted a single time. What antigen it recognizes has not been identified. No base quality values were provided; no much bigger clone lies one nucleotide off. The data belong to a study of CD8+ T cells in alopecia areata (dated by TCRdb to between 2018 and 2020). Regarding the complete study: The treated patients, all with moderate-to-severe alopecia areata, were enrolled in an open-label pilot trial of oral tofacitinib given at 5 to 10 mg twice daily. Patients received tofacitinib for 6 to 18 months and were then followed off drug for 6 months to check for delayed response and recurrence. In treated patients, disease severity was measured using the SALT score, which gives the percentage of scalp surface area affected. In both human patients and the C3H/HeJ mouse model, the study applied high-throughput TCRbeta sequencing to look at T cell clonal expansion in alopecia areata. Human TCRbeta sequencing covered scalp tissue and sorted CD4+ and CD8+ peripheral blood T cells from patchy and totalis/universalis alopecia areata patients and healthy controls. Biopsies were taken from tofacitinib-treated patients at baseline and at 4 and 24 weeks of treatment, and a later scalp biopsy was taken in several of the tofacitinib-treated patients. Scalp clonality was compared across normal scalp (n=4), patchy alopecia areata scalp (n=8), and alopecia totalis/universalis scalp (n=8). The RNA source kit depended on sample type: the PAXgene miRNA kit for fixed scalp, the miRNeasy kit for PBMCs, and the RNeasy kit for mouse skin. Amplification of TCRbeta CDR3 regions was done by immunoSEQ multiplex PCR using 35 Vbeta forward primers and 13 Jbeta reverse primers.

Library preparation was by the immunoSEQ multiplex PCR assay. RNA was extracted from all samples and reverse transcribed into cDNA, which served as template for TCR sequencing. First-strand cDNA was synthesized with SuperScript III using a 2:1 mix of oligo-dT and random hexamers. A synthetic immune receptor repertoire was used to measure amplification bias, and any remaining bias was corrected computationally. As for how the authors treated the data: Raw reads were preprocessed to remove errors, and CDR3 was defined according to IMGT conventions as the region from the conserved cysteine to phenylalanine. Clonality was calculated as 1 minus Shannon entropy normalized by log2 of the number of productive unique TCRs. CD4 or CD8 identity of scalp clones was inferred by cross-referencing scalp TCRbeta sequences with sorted blood CD4 and CD8 repertoires. TCRdb provides this immuneACCESS table in a form limited to in-frame rearrangements. Some clones are lacking; in checked studies, under half of them reflect an unresolved V gene, and why the rest are absent is not known. D and trimming were read from the DNA, whereas the V and J calls and clone size are those reported in that table. Counted in this sample were over 85,000 clones; just over 70% of them appeared once. Of the sample, roughly 17% is held by the ten largest clones.

Overall results and qualifications from the work: Shared TCR sequences between patients were less evident than in mice, which may be partly attributable to HLA diversity in the patient population. Because the treated cohort was small and had only one nonresponder, larger studies are needed to examine links between baseline CD8+ expansion and response. Unlike mouse skin, where gammadelta T cells dominate, normal human skin contains resident alphabeta T cells that get sequenced too, which complicates analysis of the scalp TCR repertoire. Compared with normal scalp, lesional scalp had higher clonality and more expanded CD8+ clones, particularly in alopecia totalis/universalis, a pattern that suggests antigenic drive. Tofacitinib significantly lowered scalp clonality and the number of expanded CD8+ clones among the top 100 scalp clones. Many expanded lesional clones persisted in scalp and blood during tofacitinib treatment, which may partly explain relapse after stopping treatment.

The treatment or condition label here, explained by the study, means: oral pan-JAK inhibitor, 5-10 mg twice daily. Peripheral blood and lesional scalp punch biopsies were obtained from patients with alopecia areata. PBMCs were separated by density centrifugation and stained for CD3, CD4 and CD8, after which CD4+ and CD8+ T cells were sorted on a FACSAria. CDR3 length: 11 amino acids, cysteine to phenylalanine. This entry keeps only the CDR3 DNA: 33 bases, framed from base 1. Trimming takes 6 bases from V and 4 bases from J, and the germline ends sit 8 bases apart. CDR1 and CDR2 are read off the germline V gene (reference sequence) as DFQATT and SNEGSKA.

Sequencing was performed on CD8+ T cells sorted from blood, taken at approximately week 42, from a patient treated with tofacitinib. The receptor was isolated from a human donor with alopecia areata. Recombination joined TRBV20-1 with TRBJ2-3; the D segment cannot be called with confidence. The CDR3 reads as follows: CSAGKADTQYF. The base sequence is TGCAGTGCCGGTAAGGCAGATACGCAGTATTTT.